What follows is one T cell receptor beta chain and its context. Its antigen specificity is not known. No clone much larger than this one lies a single base away; base qualities are absent. V was cut back by 2 bases and J by 0 bases, leaving a gap of 12 bases between them. The CDR1 and CDR2 encoded by the germline V gene (reference sequence) are MNHNY and SVGAGI. From cysteine to phenylalanine, the CDR3 is 16 amino acids long. The entry retains the CDR3 DNA only, 48 bases that are in frame from base 1. Healthy HIV-negative adults with no recently reported acute infections or vaccinations were included as donors. Every donor was a Caucasian adult residing in Nashville, Tennessee, USA. Magnetic negative selection was used to enrich CD4+ T cells, after which naive cells were positively selected on CD45RA and the negative fraction became the memory subset. Blood was obtained by leukapheresis, after which PBMCs were separated by Ficoll-Histopaque density gradient centrifugation and cryopreserved in liquid nitrogen vapor phase. Analytical flow cytometry was used to check the purity and quantity of every magnetically sorted T cell population. Genomic DNA was isolated from each sorted fraction and quantified by UV absorbance on a Nanodrop 2000c.

The entry originates in a study of shared clonotypes between healthy human individuals (dated by TCRdb to 2020 to 2022). Some background on the complete study: The cohort comprised two women and three men aged 18 to 49 years. For each donor, CD4 naive and CD4 memory were each run on three plates, CD8 naive on two plates, and CD8 memory on one plate. Blood TCR repertoires of about 5 healthy adults were deeply sequenced to estimate repertoire size and the extent of clonotype sharing between individuals. To increase sequencing depth and limit assay-specific biases, different laboratories used diverse techniques to prepare libraries and sequence TCR repertoires. Between about 0.85 and 10 billion PBMCs per donor were obtained by leukapheresis.

TCR CDR3 regions were amplified from genomic DNA by multiplex PCR using the deep immunoSEQ assay. Extracted genomic DNA from each cell subset was distributed evenly across all wells of several immunoSEQ 96-well plates, and each plate was treated as a replicate. For sorted subsets, 200 ng of genomic DNA, equivalent to 25,000 to 35,000 T cell genomes, went into each replicate PCR. Purified libraries were quantified with a Qubit 3.0 fluorometer, sized on a Bioanalyzer 2100, and re-quantified with the KAPA Library Quantification kit. Every immunoSEQ 96-well plate was sequenced on a separate single-read 150-cycle Illumina NextSeq 550 flow cell. Under the source paper's analysis protocol: The immunoSEQ output contained only junctional sequences without quality scores, so filtering could not match that applied to full-length reads. Sequences were annotated with PyIR, a Python wrapper for IgBLAST v1.9, using IMGT germline references to assign V/J genes and CDR3. Reads with weak V/J assignments (E-value above 1e-6), missing CDR3, stop codons, out-of-frame junctions, or ambiguous translated residues were removed. V3J clonotypes were defined as sequences sharing an identical inferred V gene, J gene, and CDR3 amino acid sequence. Percentage overlap between repertoires was computed as shared unique clonotypes divided by the size of the smaller repertoire. RTK rarefaction, the Chao1 estimator, and Recon v2.1 estimates of unobserved clonotypes were used to assess repertoire richness. Generation probabilities for all TCRbeta clonotypes obtained by the gDNA method from several donors were computed using OLGA. TCRdb limited this immuneACCESS table to in-frame rearrangements with V and J called. A share of clones is missing; checked studies link under half to unresolved V genes, and the rest is unexplained. That table gives V, J and clone size, and the DNA gave D and trimming. This sample holds some 630,000 clones; 55% to 75% were observed only once. Less than 2% of the sample lies in the top ten.

On the study overall, not on this receptor specifically: Larger estimated clonotype richness was generally found for naive subsets than for memory subsets. Compared with non-shared clonotypes, the clonotypes found in all four sorted-subset donors had higher generation probabilities. Incomplete sequencing was indicated by rarefaction of sorted-subset datasets, despite the large sequencing depth. Because the study included only a small number of donors, the genetic and exposure-history diversity represented was limited. Pairwise subsampling indicated that sequencing depth was expected to affect the degree of clonotype sharing among donors. Sampling was limited to blood, and TCR repertoires in tissue likely differ from TCR repertoires in blood. Across four donors, about 5% of naive CD4, over 3% of naive CD8, roughly 2.2% of memory CD4, and roughly 0.41% of memory CD8 clonotypes were shared.

Sequencing input: memory CD4+ T cells sorted from blood. Per the publication, the cell subset or site label means: CD45RA-negative fraction. Recombination linked TRBV6-6 to TRBJ2-3; no D gene call is confident. The sequence came from a woman between 25 and 40 years old in good health. Read as DNA, the sequence is TGTGCCAGCAGTTACACCCTATTAGCTAGCACAGATACGCAGTATTTT. This is translated as CASSYTLLASTDTQYF.